This T cell receptor beta chain was captured in a study of blood T cell repertoires in COVID-19. The wider study: Acute and convalescent COVID-19 samples came from the United States, Italy and Spain. PBMCs, B-cell-depleted T cells, or T cells provided the cDNA or gDNA that made up the material.

Original handling: Amplified reference gene primers provided the basis for estimating nucleated cell counts. The method was immunoSEQ multiplex PCR; TCRdb's version includes in-frame clones alone and lacks a portion of them. V and J calls and clone size follow that table, whereas D and trimming were derived from the DNA. The table includes 250,000 or so clones, over 80% detected once. This clone was seen just once. Patients at the Seattle site were enrolled during active infection and followed longitudinally. Germline V gene sequence: CDR1 SGHTA, CDR2 FQGNSA. V shed 5 bases, J shed 4 bases, and the junction held 9 bases outside the gene matches. CDR3 length equals 15 residues.

The material sequenced was peripheral blood. The clonotype comes from a man aged 30 to 39 with COVID-19, enrolled during active disease. This chain connects TRBV7-2 to TRBJ2-7, with 9 bases lining up with TRBD2. In nucleotides, the CDR3 is TGTGCCAGCAGCGAACCGGGACTAGCCCCATACGAGCAGTACTTC. It codes for CASSEPGLAPYEQYF. Full variable domain (remainder filled in from reference TRBV7-2 and TRBJ2-7): GAGVSQSPSNKVTEKGKDVELRCDPISGHTALYWYRQSLGQGLEFLIYFQGNSAPDKSGLPSDRFSAERTGGSVSTLTIQRTQQEDSAVYLCASSEPGLAPYEQYFGPGTRLTVT.